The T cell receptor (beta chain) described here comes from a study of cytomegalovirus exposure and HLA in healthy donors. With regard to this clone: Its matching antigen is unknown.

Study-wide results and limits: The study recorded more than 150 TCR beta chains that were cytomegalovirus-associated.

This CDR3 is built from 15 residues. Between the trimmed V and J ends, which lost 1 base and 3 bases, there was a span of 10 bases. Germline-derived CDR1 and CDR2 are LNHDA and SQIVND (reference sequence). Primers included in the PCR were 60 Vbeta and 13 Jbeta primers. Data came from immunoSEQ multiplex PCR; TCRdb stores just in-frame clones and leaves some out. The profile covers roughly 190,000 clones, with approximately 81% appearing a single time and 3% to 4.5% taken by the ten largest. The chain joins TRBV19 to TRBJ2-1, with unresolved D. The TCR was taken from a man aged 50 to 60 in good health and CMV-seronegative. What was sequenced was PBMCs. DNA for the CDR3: TGTGCCAGTAGTATAGTTGGGCAGATCTACAATGAGCAGTTCTTC. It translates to CASSIVGQIYNEQFF. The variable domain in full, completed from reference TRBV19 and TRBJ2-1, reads DGGITQSPKYLFRKEGQNVTLSCEQNLNHDAMYWYRQDPGQGLRLIYYSQIVNDFQKGDIAEGYSVSREKKESFPLTVTSAQKNPTAFYLCASSIVGQIYNEQFFGPGTRLTVL.